The 27 T cell receptor beta chains reported below all come from one sample, sequenced in a study of glioma-infiltrating T cells. The iRepertoire nested amplicon-rescue multiplex PCR amplified TCR alpha and beta CDR3s from RNA. One entry per CDR3 protein results from TCRdb running MiXCR on the multiplex PCR reads. The sample holds about 180,000 distinct CDR3 sequences; around 40% are singletons and the top ten take roughly 5.2%. Sample: glioma tissue, nonneoplastic brain tissue, or PBMCs (not recorded which). These receptors were collected from a human donor with low-grade glioma or glioblastoma, undergoing nonglioma brain surgery, or in good health (not recorded which).

In this sample, this clonotype turned up a few times. The V and J genes are TRBV29-1 and TRBJ2-1; 9 bases line up with TRBD2. The CDR3 length is 14 residues. Germline V lookup: CDR1 SQVTM, CDR2 ANQGSEA. The junction had 6 bases not matched to a gene; V was cut back by 7 bases and J by 2 bases. The chain's CDR3 is CSALAGVPYNEQFF. As DNA, the CDR3 is TGCAGCGCCTTAGCGGGAGTCCCCTACAATGAGCAGTTCTTC.

This clonotype showed up many times. The V and J genes are TRBV7-6 and TRBJ1-1; tentatively, D is TRBD1 (5 bases). Germline V gene data show CDR1 as SGHVS and CDR2 as FNYEAQ. V gave up 3 bases and J gave up 1 base, with 9 bases separating them. The CDR3 is 14 residues long. In DNA, the CDR3 is TGTGCCAGCAGCTTTCGAGGGGCGAACACTGAAGCTTTCTTT. Translated: CASSFRGANTEAFF.

A word on this clonotype: Relative to the germline gene, one junction end is altered; a read error may explain this. The chain carries TRBV12-3 or TRBV12-4 and TRBJ2-1, with 11 bases aligning to TRBD2. This CDR3 is built from 16 residues. This CDR3 is CASSPAGSGRGNEKFF. The CDR3, as DNA: TGTGCCAGCAGTCCCGCGGGTAGCGGGAGGGGTAATGAGAAGTTCTTC.

This clonotype has at least ten counts. V and J are TRBV20-1 and TRBJ2-5; 12 positions match TRBD2. The CDR3 contains 14 residues. Germline CDR1 and CDR2: DFQATT and SNEGSKA (reference sequence). V lost 6 bases and J lost 5; bases outside the gene matches: 7. CDR3 DNA: TGCAGTGCGCGACTAGCGGGAGCGGGGGAGACCCAGTACTTC. Its translation is CSARLAGAGETQYF.

The V call is TRBV24-1, the J call TRBJ2-5; no clear D gene. V was clipped by 3 bases and J by 11 bases, with 18 bases between them. The CDR3 loop spans 14 amino acids. The germline V gene has CDR1 KGHDR and CDR2 SFDVKD. CDR3 DNA sequence: TGTGCCACCAGTGATGTGGCCTTGACCCTCACACAGTACTTC. Protein product: CATSDVALTLTQYF.

V is TRBV2 and J is TRBJ2-2; 8 positions match TRBD1. CDR1 SNHLY and CDR2 FYNNEI come from the germline V gene. This CDR3 has 14 residues. The junction had 4 bases not matched to a gene; V was cut back by 4 bases and J by 6 bases. CDR3 coding DNA: TGTGCCAGCAGTGGAACGGACAGGGCCGGGGAGCTGTTTTTT. This encodes CASSGTDRAGELFF.

In this sample, this clonotype turned up a few times. The rearrangement links TRBV29-1 to TRBJ2-1; TRBD1 aligns across 7 bases. This CDR3 comprises 12 residues. Germline V gives CDR1 SQVTM, CDR2 ANQGSEA. V was pared by 5 bases and J by 3 bases, with 1 base of the junction left unmatched. DNA of the CDR3: TGCAGCGTTCAGGGGGACTACAATGAGCAGTTCTTC. It specifies CSVQGDYNEQFF.

This clonotype was detected many times. This chain links TRBV3-1 with TRBJ2-1; D remains ambiguous. The CDR3 is 14 amino acids. Germline V gene lookup returns CDR1 LGHDT and CDR2 YNNKEL (reference sequence). Trimming removed 1 base at V and 0 bases at J, with 4 bases between. Here the CDR3 reads CASSQGRSYNEQFF. The CDR3, as DNA: TGTGCCAGCAGCCAAGGGCGCTCCTACAATGAGCAGTTCTTC.

As for this clonotype: Mismatch with germline at one junction end may stem from a read error. This chain joins TRBV5-4 and TRBJ1-5; 7 bases line up with TRBD1. Germline lookup yields CDR1 SGHNT and CDR2 YYREEE (reference sequence). The CDR3 spans 14 residues. For the CDR3, the DNA is TGTGCCAGCAGCTCACAGGGGAACAATCAGCCCCGGCATTTT. It specifies CASSSQGNNQPRHF.

Written as DNA, the CDR3 is TGTGCCAGCAGACCCGGGACGGTAGGGTCTAACTATGGCTACACCTTC. Protein sequence: CASRPGTVGSNYGYTF. The chain combines TRBV2 with TRBJ1-2; possibly TRBD1 for D (5 bases). CDR1 SNHLY and CDR2 FYNNEI come from the germline V gene. V was cut by 6 bases and J by 0 bases, with 17 bases left in between. CDR3 size: 16 residues.

The chain employs TRBV4-1 and TRBJ2-2, with TRBD2 as a possible D gene (5 bases). The CDR3 contains 16 residues. Looked up from germline, CDR1 is MGHRA and CDR2 is YSYEKL. V was pared by 1 base and J by 9 bases, with 18 bases between. This chain's CDR3 is CASSQGPTATTRELFF. CDR3 DNA: TGCGCCAGCAGCCAAGGTCCCACAGCGACTACCCGGGAGCTGTTTTTT.

This clonotype was counted ten times or more. V gene TRBV28 combines with J gene TRBJ2-3; 9 bases line up with TRBD1. There are 15 residues in the CDR3. Germline-derived CDR1 and CDR2 are MDHEN and SYDVKM. The ends lost 2 bases at V and 4 bases at J; junction bases unmatched: 4. The CDR3, as DNA: TGTGCCAGCAGTTTAGGGACAGGGCTGGCAGATACGCAGTATTTT. Protein: CASSLGTGLADTQYF.

This clonotype was observed at least ten times. CDR3 nucleotide sequence: TGTGCCACCAGTGATTCTTGGGGTTACGAGCAGTACTTC. This translates into CATSDSWGYEQYF. The chain employs TRBV24-1 and TRBJ2-7; no clear D. CDR3 size: 13 residues. Germline V gene data show CDR1 as KGHDR and CDR2 as SFDVKD. Trimming pared 2 bases from V and 4 bases from J, leaving 8 bases between.

CDR3: CASSPSLASRVTDTQYF. CDR3 nucleotide sequence: TGTGCCAGCTCACCAAGTCTAGCGTCTCGGGTCACAGATACGCAGTATTTT. The genes are TRBV18 and TRBJ2-3, with D tentatively TRBD2 (6 bases). V dropped 2 bases and J dropped 2 bases, with 17 bases sitting between them. Germline V lookup: CDR1 KGHSH, CDR2 LQKENI. The CDR3 totals 17 residues.

This chain connects TRBV29-1 to TRBJ2-7, with D perhaps matching TRBD1 or TRBD2 (5 bases each). The V end was cut by 7 bases, the J end by 2 bases, with 15 bases between. Germline V gene lookup returns CDR1 SQVTM and CDR2 ANQGSEA. This CDR3 contains 13 residues. CDR3 nucleotides: TGCAGCGCCACCCCTGGGGGAACCTACGAGCAGTACTTC. Translated, it gives CSATPGGTYEQYF.

This clonotype was seen once. A read error may be the cause here, since a much bigger clone is one base away. The rearrangement uses TRBV28 and TRBJ2-3, with 10 bases identical to TRBD2. Germline-derived CDR1 and CDR2 are MDHEN and SYDVKM. The CDR3 is 15 amino acids. Here the CDR3 reads CARSLASGSADTQYF. In nucleotides, the CDR3 is TGTGCCAGGAGTTTGGCTAGCGGGAGTGCAGATACGCAGTATTTT.

This clonotype was detected a few times. The DNA for the CDR3 is TGTGCCAGTAGTATCAGGCAGCGGGAGCACCATGAGCAGTTCTTC. This translates into CASSIRQREHHEQFF. V is TRBV19 and J is TRBJ2-1; TRBD2 aligns across 8 bases. Trimming cost V 3 bases and J 8 bases; bases outside gene matches: 9. Germline CDR1 is LNHDA and CDR2 is SQIVND (reference sequence). This CDR3 is 15 amino acids long.

Concerning this clonotype: This may stem from a read error, because a much larger clone lies one nucleotide away. CDR3 residues: CASSSRLVVRNEQFF. In DNA form, the CDR3 reads TGTGCCAGTAGTTCACGACTAGTGGTTCGTAATGAGCAGTTCTTC. V and J are TRBV19 and TRBJ2-1; tentative D call: TRBD2 (6 bases). CDR1 LNHDA and CDR2 SQIVND come from the germline V gene (reference sequence). V shed 5 bases and J shed 7 bases, with 18 bases lying between them. This CDR3 spans 15 amino acids.

This chain uses TRBV2 with TRBJ2-1; 12 nucleotides agree with TRBD1. The V gene end was trimmed by 7 bases and the J gene end by 8 bases; junction bases not matched to a gene: 9. This CDR3 contains 15 residues. Germline loops: CDR1 SNHLY, CDR2 FYNNEI. The CDR3 DNA is TGTGCCAGCACCCACGGGGGGACAGGGGGCGATGAGCAGTTCTTC. As protein: CASTHGGTGGDEQFF.

A remark on this clonotype: This may be a read error, as it is one base from a much larger clone. DNA of the CDR3: TGTGCCAGCAGTTTTGACAGGGTTCGGAACACTGAAGCTTTCTTT. As protein: CASSFDRVRNTEAFF. The V call is TRBV28, the J call TRBJ1-1; TRBD1 aligns across 7 bases. CDR3 length: 15 amino acids. V dropped 3 bases and J dropped 1; count of bases not matched to a gene: 5. Germline V gives CDR1 MDHEN, CDR2 SYDVKM.

The chain carries TRBV28 and TRBJ2-1, with 9 positions matching TRBD2. The V segment lost 6 bases and the J segment 1 base; nucleotides outside the gene matches: 19. CDR1 and CDR2 from the germline V gene are MDHEN and SYDVKM. This CDR3 has 20 amino acids. DNA for the CDR3: TGTGCCAGCAGCGCTCCGGGTGGTTTCAGCGGGAGGAGGTCCTACAATGAGCAGTTCTTC. Residues: CASSAPGGFSGRRSYNEQFF.

This clonotype was counted many times. The rearrangement links TRBV20-1 to TRBJ1-6, with 7 nucleotides matching TRBD1. With V trimmed by 3 bases and J by 0 bases, 8 bases remained unmatched. Germline lookup yields CDR1 DFQATT and CDR2 SNEGSKA (reference sequence). The CDR3 covers 17 residues. CDR3 sequence: CSASRLDRSSYNSPLHF. CDR3 nucleotide sequence: TGCAGTGCTAGTAGGCTGGACAGGAGCTCCTATAATTCACCCCTCCACTTT.

A word on this clonotype: A much bigger clone sits one base away, suggesting this may be a read error. V and J are TRBV2 and TRBJ1-1, with a tentative D call TRBD1 (6 bases). V was cut by 2 bases and J by 0 bases, with 16 bases left in between. CDR1 and CDR2 from the germline V gene are SNHLY and FYNNEI. The CDR3 sequence is 17 residues long. This chain's CDR3 is CASSEQGTSRLNTEAFF. DNA for the CDR3: TGTGCCAGCAGTGAACAGGGGACCAGTCGTCTGAACACTGAAGCTTTCTTT.

The chain uses TRBV19 and TRBJ1-1; D may be TRBD1 (5 bases). The germline gives CDR1 LNHDA, CDR2 SQIVND (reference sequence). This CDR3 is 14 amino acids long. Trimming pared 6 bases from V and 1 base from J, leaving 12 bases between. The CDR3 sequence: CASRIYQGNTEAFF. As DNA, the CDR3 is TGTGCCAGTAGAATTTATCAGGGGAACACTGAAGCTTTCTTT. Full variable domain (rest looked up from reference TRBV19 and TRBJ1-1): DGGITQSPKYLFRKEGQNVTLSCEQNLNHDAMYWYRQDPGQGLRLIYYSQIVNDFQKGDIAEGYSVSREKKESFPLTVTSAQKNPTAFYLCASRIYQGNTEAFFGQGTRLTVV.

A remark on this clonotype: The junction and the germline gene differ at one end; a read error may be behind it. This chain joins TRBV20-1 and TRBJ1-2; D not certain. CDR3 length: 13 residues. CDR1 is DFQATT, CDR2 SNEGSKA, per germline (reference sequence). The CDR3 DNA is TGCAGTGCTAGAGTAGAAAGGGAGGAAGGCTGCACCTTC. Its protein product is CSARVEREEGCTF.

The CDR3 loop reads CASSPLAGGITDTQYF. CDR3 nucleotides: TGTGCCAGCAGTCCGCTAGCGGGAGGGATCACAGATACGCAGTATTTT. The gene calls are TRBV12-3 or TRBV12-4 and TRBJ2-3; the match to TRBD2 covers 12 bases. This CDR3 is built from 16 residues. With V trimmed by 5 bases and J by 2 bases, 5 bases remained unmatched.

V and J are TRBV2 and TRBJ2-7, with D perhaps TRBD2 (6 bases). Germline lookup yields CDR1 SNHLY and CDR2 FYNNEI. This CDR3 is built from 14 residues. Trimming removed 6 bases at V and 0 bases at J, with 12 bases between. CDR3 coding DNA: TGTGCCAGCAGAACATACGGGAGCTCCTACGAGCAGTACTTC. Its translation: CASRTYGSSYEQYF.